This T cell receptor beta chain comes out of a study of early T cells in non-severe SARS-CoV-2 infection. The CDR3 spans 15 residues. Trimming pared 1 base from V and 7 bases from J, leaving 16 bases between. The germline V gene encodes CDR1 KGHSH and CDR2 LQKENI. In TCRdb, the 5' RACE reads were re-called with MiXCR into one record per CDR3 protein. The sample has 75,000 or so distinct CDR3 sequences, 11% to 15% seen once. The sample consisted of whole blood. The sequence was obtained from an adult who was a healthcare worker with PCR-confirmed SARS-CoV-2 infection or an uninfected control (not recorded which). The rearrangement joins TRBV18 to TRBJ1-1; D is ambiguous. CDR3 nucleotide sequence: TGTGCCAGCTCACCACACGGAGAAGCCCTTCTTGAAGCTTTCTTT. Protein: CASSPHGEALLEAFF. Looking up the rest from reference TRBV18 and TRBJ1-1 gives the full variable domain: NAGVMQNPRHLVRRRGQEARLRCSPMKGHSHVYWYRQLPEEGLKFMVYLQKENIIDESGMPKERFSAEFPKEGPSILRIQQVVRGDSAAYFCASSPHGEALLEAFFGQGTRLTVV.